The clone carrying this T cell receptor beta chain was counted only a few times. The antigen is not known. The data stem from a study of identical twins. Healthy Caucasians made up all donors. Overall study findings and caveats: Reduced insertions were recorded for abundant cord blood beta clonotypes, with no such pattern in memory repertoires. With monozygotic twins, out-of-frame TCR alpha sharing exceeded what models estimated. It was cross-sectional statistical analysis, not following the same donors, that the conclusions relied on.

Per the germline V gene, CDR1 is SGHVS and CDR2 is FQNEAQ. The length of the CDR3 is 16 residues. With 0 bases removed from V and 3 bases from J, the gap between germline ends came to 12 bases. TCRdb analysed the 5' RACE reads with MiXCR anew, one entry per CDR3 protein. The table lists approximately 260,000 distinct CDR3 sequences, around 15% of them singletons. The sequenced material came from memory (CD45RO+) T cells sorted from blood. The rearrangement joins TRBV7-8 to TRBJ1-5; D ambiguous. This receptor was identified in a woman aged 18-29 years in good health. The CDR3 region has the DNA TGTGCCAGCAGCTTAGCCCAGAGGGTTTCCAATCAGCCCCAGCATTTT. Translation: CASSLAQRVSNQPQHF.